This T cell receptor (beta chain) was sequenced for a study of shared clonotypes between healthy human individuals. Study-level information: Aged 18 to 49, the donors were a couple of women and a few men. Regarding the study as a whole: The diversity represented, both genetic and in exposure history, was limited by few donors.

Investigators spread the genomic DNA of each subset evenly over several immunoSEQ plates. Measured with immunoSEQ multiplex PCR; TCRdb has only the in-frame clones, and not every one. The table lists about 480,000 clones, nearly 80% of them singletons. All the donors were Caucasian adults who lived in Nashville, Tennessee. Details on this clone: Its matching antigen is unknown.

This receptor was obtained from a woman aged 40-49 years in good health. Some clones in this sample may be carry-over from other donors' samples. The sequencing input was PBMCs.

CDR3 protein: CASSGTSGRAWNEQFF. In DNA form, the CDR3 reads TGTGCCAGCAGCGGTACTAGCGGGAGGGCCTGGAATGAGCAGTTCTTC. This sequence joins TRBV7-9 and TRBJ2-1, with 13 bases that match TRBD2. The CDR3 has 16 amino acids. V was pared by 5 bases and J by 7 bases, with 8 bases of the junction left unmatched. CDR1 and CDR2 (germline): SEHNR, FQNEAQ (reference sequence).